This TCR beta chain was obtained from a study of blood T cell repertoires in COVID-19. In the case of this clone: Other DNA sequences of this sample code for an identical CDR3.

Germline values: CDR1 MDHEN, CDR2 SYDVKM. The V and J ends lost 6 bases and 2 bases respectively, with 13 bases between them. The CDR3 is 14 amino acids. Per the authors' pipeline: Reference gene primer amplification in the assay estimated nucleated cell counts. TCRdb keeps only in-frame clones here, not all; method: immunoSEQ multiplex PCR. That table furnishes V, J and clone size, whereas the DNA furnished D and trimming. The table records roughly 190,000 clones, 70% to 80% of them present only once. The TCR was taken from a woman between 50 and 59 years old with acute or convalescent COVID-19. The sequencing input was peripheral blood. The chain links TRBV28 to TRBJ1-2, with D perhaps TRBD1 (5 bases). CDR3 DNA: TGTGCCAGCAGGCGGGGCCCCACAAACTATGGCTACACCTTC. Residues: CASRRGPTNYGYTF.